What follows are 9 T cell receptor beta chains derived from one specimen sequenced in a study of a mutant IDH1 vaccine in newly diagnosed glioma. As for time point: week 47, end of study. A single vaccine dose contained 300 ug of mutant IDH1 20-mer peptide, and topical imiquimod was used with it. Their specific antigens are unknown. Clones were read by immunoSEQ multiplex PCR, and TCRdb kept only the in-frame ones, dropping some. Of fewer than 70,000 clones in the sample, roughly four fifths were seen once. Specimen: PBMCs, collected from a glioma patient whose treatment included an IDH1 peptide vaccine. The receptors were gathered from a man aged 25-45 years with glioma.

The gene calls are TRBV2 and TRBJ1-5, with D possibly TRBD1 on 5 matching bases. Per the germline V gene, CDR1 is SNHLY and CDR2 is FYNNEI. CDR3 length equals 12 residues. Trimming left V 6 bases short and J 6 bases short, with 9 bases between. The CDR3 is CASRQGGQPQHF. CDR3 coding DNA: TGTGCCAGCAGGCAGGGAGGTCAGCCCCAGCATTTT.

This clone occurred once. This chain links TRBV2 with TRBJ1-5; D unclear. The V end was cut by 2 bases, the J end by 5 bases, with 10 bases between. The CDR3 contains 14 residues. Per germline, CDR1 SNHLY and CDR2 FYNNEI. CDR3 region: CASSEFTSDQPQHF. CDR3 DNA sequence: TGTGCCAGCAGTGAATTTACGTCAGATCAGCCCCAGCATTTT.

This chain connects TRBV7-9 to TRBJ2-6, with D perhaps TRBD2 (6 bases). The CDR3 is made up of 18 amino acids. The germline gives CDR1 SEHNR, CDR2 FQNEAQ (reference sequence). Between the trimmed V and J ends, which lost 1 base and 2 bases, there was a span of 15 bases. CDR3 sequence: CASSLVTGSTPGANVLTF. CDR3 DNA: TGTGCCAGCAGCTTAGTAACCGGGAGCACCCCTGGGGCCAACGTCCTGACTTTC.

In nucleotides, the CDR3 is TGTGCCAGTAGTATAGACACAGGGGTGAACACTGAAGCTTTCTTT. It specifies CASSIDTGVNTEAFF. The J gene is TRBJ1-1, the V gene TRBV19, with TRBD1 matching 7 bases. The germline gives CDR1 LNHDA, CDR2 SQIVND (reference sequence). The CDR3 spans 15 residues. With 0 bases clipped from V and 0 bases from J, the junction kept 1 base outside the gene matches.

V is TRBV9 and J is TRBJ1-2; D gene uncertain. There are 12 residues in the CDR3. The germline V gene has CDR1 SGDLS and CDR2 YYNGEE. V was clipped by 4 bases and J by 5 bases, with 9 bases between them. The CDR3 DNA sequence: TGTGCCAGCAGCCCGAGCGGATATGGCTACACCTTC. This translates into CASSPSGYGYTF. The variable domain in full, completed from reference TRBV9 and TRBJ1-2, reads DSGVTQTPKHLITATGQRVTLRCSPRSGDLSVYWYQQSLDQGLQFLIQYYNGEERAKGNILERFSAQQFPDLHSELNLSSLELGDSALYFCASSPSGYGYTFGSGTRLTVV.

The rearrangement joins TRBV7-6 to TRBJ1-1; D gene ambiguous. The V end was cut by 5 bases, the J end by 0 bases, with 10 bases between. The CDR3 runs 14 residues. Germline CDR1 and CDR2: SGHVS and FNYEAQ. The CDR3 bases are TGTGCCAGCAGCGAACGAAACATGAACACTGAAGCTTTCTTT. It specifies CASSERNMNTEAFF. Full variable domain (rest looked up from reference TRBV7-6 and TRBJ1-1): GAGVSQSPRYKVTKRGQDVALRCDPISGHVSLYWYRQALGQGPEFLTYFNYEAQQDKSGLPNDRFSAERPEGSISTLTIQRTEQRDSAMYRCASSERNMNTEAFFGQGTRLTVV.

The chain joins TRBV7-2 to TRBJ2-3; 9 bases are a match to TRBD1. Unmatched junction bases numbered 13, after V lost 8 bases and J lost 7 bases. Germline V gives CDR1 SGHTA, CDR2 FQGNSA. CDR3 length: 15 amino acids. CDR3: CASAKRTGGANTQYF. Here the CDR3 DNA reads TGTGCCAGCGCTAAGAGAACAGGGGGCGCAAATACGCAGTATTTT.

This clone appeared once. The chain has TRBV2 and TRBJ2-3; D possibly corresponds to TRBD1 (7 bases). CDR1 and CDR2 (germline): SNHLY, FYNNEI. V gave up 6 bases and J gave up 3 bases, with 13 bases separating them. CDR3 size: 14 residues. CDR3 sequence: CASRRAGGTDTQYF. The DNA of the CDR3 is TGTGCCAGCAGGCGGGCAGGGGGGACAGATACGCAGTATTTT.

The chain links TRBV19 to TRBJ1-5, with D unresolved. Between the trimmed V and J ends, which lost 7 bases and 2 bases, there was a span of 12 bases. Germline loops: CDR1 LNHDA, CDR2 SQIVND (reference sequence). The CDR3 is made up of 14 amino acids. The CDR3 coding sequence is TGTGCCAGTACCTTCGTGGGAGGCAATCAGCCCCAGCATTTT. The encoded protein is CASTFVGGNQPQHF.